The clone carrying this TCR beta chain was counted ten times or more. Its antigen is undetermined. A Clinical Activity Score of at least 3, a NOSPECS grade of at least 4 and a duration under 3 months were recorded in the ophthalmopathy patients. This entry belongs to a study of T cells in Graves' hyperthyroidism and ophthalmopathy. Overall study results and limits: By a 13 V-J model, ophthalmopathy was set apart from stable hyperthyroidism. Also found in blood were most expanded thyroid clonotypes above 0.001. The model identified upcoming ophthalmopathy a median approximately six months ahead of onset.

RNA transcripts yielded amplified TCR beta CDR3 regions. In the first-round RT-PCR of the TCR CDR3, the HTBI primer set was used. TCRdb ran MiXCR on the multiplex PCR reads and lists one entry per CDR3 protein. Among approximately 610,000 distinct CDR3 sequences listed, roughly 14% were seen once. Between the trimmed V and J ends, which lost 3 bases and 3 bases, there was a span of 15 bases. CDR1 is MNHNS, CDR2 SASEGT, per germline. The CDR3 has 15 residues. This rearrangement joins TRBV6-1 to TRBJ2-7; perhaps TRBD1 as D (6 bases). Material for sequencing was blood. The receptor was isolated from a woman in her forties with Graves' ophthalmopathy. For the CDR3, the DNA is TGTGCCAGCAGTGACGGAGGTACAGGGCGCTACGAGCAGTACTTC. It yields the protein CASSDGGTGRYEQYF.